The entry below gives a single TCR beta chain sequence along with its context. Each CDR3 protein gets one entry after TCRdb re-called the RT-PCR reads with MiXCR. Of roughly 940,000 distinct CDR3 sequences in the sample, 15% to 20% were seen once. These data belong to a study of patients and donors after allogeneic stem cell transplantation. Losses at the gene ends were 0 bases for V and 4 bases for J; bases not matched to a gene: 3. The CDR3 runs to 16 residues. Germline CDR1 and CDR2: PRHDT and FYEKMQ (reference sequence). This TCR came from a human donor who was either an allogeneic HSCT recipient or a stem cell or donor lymphocyte infusion donor (not recorded which). It is not recorded whose cells these are; they may come from a transplant donor. This chain connects TRBV13 to TRBJ2-1; 10 positions match TRBD2. The specimen was blood, either unsorted or a sorted T cell fraction (not recorded which). The CDR3 region has the DNA TGTGCCAGCAGCTTAGGGGCTAGCGGGAGATACAATGAGCAGTTCTTC. Its translation is CASSLGASGRYNEQFF.